These 18 T cell receptor beta chains originate from one sample sequenced in a study of blood T cell repertoires in COVID-19 (TCRdb year 2020). The library was made by the immunoSEQ multiplex PCR assay. TCRdb's version of the immuneACCESS table is confined to in-frame rearrangements and falls short of the full clone set. An unresolved V gene accounts for under half of the shortfall where checked; the remainder is of unknown origin. The table for this sample lists about 300,000 clones; 85% of them were counted only once. The ten largest account for 1.9% of the sample. Input material: PBMCs or T cells enriched from blood (not recorded which). These receptors originate from a woman in her thirties who had been exposed to COVID-19.

The rearrangement links TRBV28 to TRBJ2-5, with 11 bases that match TRBD2. The CDR3 has 14 amino acids. Germline assignment: CDR1 MDHEN and CDR2 SYDVKM. Unmatched junction bases numbered 3, after V lost 3 bases and J lost 6 bases. CDR3 nucleotides: TGTGCCAGCAGTTTCACTAGCGGGAGCCAGACCCAGTACTTC. Protein product: CASSFTSGSQTQYF.

J is TRBJ1-1 and V is TRBV25-1, with TRBD1 matching over 8 bases. This CDR3 region has 17 residues. Unmatched junction bases numbered 19, after V lost 6 bases and J lost 7 bases. Germline V gene sequence: CDR1 MGHDK, CDR2 SYGVNS. The CDR3: CASRRSGGGRLPFEAFF. The CDR3 DNA follows: TGTGCCAGCAGGAGGTCAGGGGGCGGAAGGCTTCCCTTTGAAGCTTTCTTT.

The V call is TRBV6-2 or TRBV6-3, the J call TRBJ2-3; possibly TRBD1 for D (5 bases). The CDR3 totals 16 residues. CDR1 and CDR2 (germline): MNHEY, SVGEGT. V was shortened by 6 bases and J by 0 bases, with 16 bases between the two germline ends. The chain's CDR3 is CASSPMTEASTDTQYF. The CDR3 DNA sequence: TGTGCCAGCAGCCCCATGACAGAAGCTAGCACAGATACGCAGTATTTT.

This sequence joins TRBV2 and TRBJ2-5, with a possible D match to TRBD1 (6 bases). Germline assignment: CDR1 SNHLY and CDR2 FYNNEI. The V and J ends lost 7 bases and 5 bases respectively, with 20 bases between them. The CDR3 runs 15 residues. This CDR3 reads CASTKLTGRQETQYF. The DNA for the CDR3 is TGTGCCAGCACCAAATTGACAGGCCGGCAGGAGACCCAGTACTTC. Using reference TRBV2 and TRBJ2-5 for the parts outside the CDR3, the full variable domain is EPEVTQTPSHQVTQMGQEVILRCVPISNHLYFYWYRQILGQKVEFLVSFYNNEISEKSEIFDDQFSVERPDGSNFTLKIRSTKLEDSAMYFCASTKLTGRQETQYFGPGTRLLVL.

The V and J genes are TRBV7-3 and TRBJ2-1; 10 positions agree with TRBD2. Germline-derived CDR1 and CDR2 are SGHTA and FQGTGA. The V gene end was trimmed by 4 bases and the J gene end by 7 bases; junction bases not matched to a gene: 4. This CDR3 spans 14 amino acids. The CDR3 DNA reads TGTGCCAGCAGCTCCCCGGGACTAGCGAATGAGCAGTTCTTC. Its protein product is CASSSPGLANEQFF.

Only one count was recorded for this clone. The chain links TRBV5-1 to TRBJ2-7, with no clear D. Germline V gives CDR1 SGHRS, CDR2 YFSETQ. The CDR3 totals 14 residues. Trimming removed 0 bases at V and 2 bases at J, with 9 bases between. CDR3 sequence: CASSLAEVPYEQYF. The CDR3 DNA follows: TGCGCCAGCAGCTTGGCAGAGGTCCCCTACGAGCAGTACTTC.

This chain links TRBV7-2 with TRBJ2-2; 13 bases line up with TRBD2. Germline values: CDR1 SGHTA, CDR2 FQGNSA. V gave up 7 bases and J gave up 5 bases; unmatched junction bases: 10. The CDR3 contains 17 residues. This chain's CDR3 is CASIGRRTSGSTGELFF. DNA for the CDR3: TGTGCCAGCATCGGACGAAGGACTAGCGGGAGTACCGGGGAGCTGTTTTTT. Complete variable domain (other parts from reference TRBV7-2 and TRBJ2-2): GAGVSQSPSNKVTEKGKDVELRCDPISGHTALYWYRQSLGQGLEFLIYFQGNSAPDKSGLPSDRFSAERTGGSVSTLTIQRTQQEDSAVYLCASIGRRTSGSTGELFFGEGSRLTVL.

This chain connects TRBV19 to TRBJ2-6; D not resolved. From germline, CDR1 is LNHDA and CDR2 SQIVND (reference sequence). The length of the CDR3 is 13 residues. The V and J ends lost 7 bases and 2 bases respectively, with 6 bases between them. The CDR3 loop is CASIRAGANVLTF. CDR3 bases: TGTGCCAGTATACGGGCTGGGGCCAACGTCCTGACTTTC. Full variable domain (missing parts from reference TRBV19 and TRBJ2-6): DGGITQSPKYLFRKEGQNVTLSCEQNLNHDAMYWYRQDPGQGLRLIYYSQIVNDFQKGDIAEGYSVSREKKESFPLTVTSAQKNPTAFYLCASIRAGANVLTFGAGSRLTVL.

The chain combines TRBV27 with TRBJ2-4, with D unclear. There are 17 residues in the CDR3. Germline V gene sequence: CDR1 MNHEY, CDR2 SMNVEV (reference sequence). Deletions cut 6 bases from V and 0 bases from J, with 18 bases between. In DNA, the CDR3 is TGTGCCAGCAGCCTTGACCTGGCGGCCCTAGCCAAAAACATTCAGTACTTC. This sequence encodes CASSLDLAALAKNIQYF.

This chain links TRBV30 with TRBJ2-5; no clear D. Germline V gene sequence: CDR1 GTSNPN, CDR2 SVGIG (reference sequence). This CDR3 is built from 12 residues. V lost 8 bases to trimming and J lost 3 bases, with 13 bases between them. The CDR3 DNA follows: TGTGCCGTAGTACCAAGTAAAGAGACCCAGTACTTC. Protein product: CAVVPSKETQYF.

The V call is TRBV19, the J call TRBJ2-5; tentative D call: TRBD1 (6 bases). The germline V gene has CDR1 LNHDA and CDR2 SQIVND (reference sequence). The CDR3 spans 13 residues. The V end was cut by 1 base, the J end by 5 bases, with 8 bases between. CDR3 nucleotides: TGTGCCAGTAGTATAGGGCAGGGGGAGACCCAGTACTTC. Amino acid sequence: CASSIGQGETQYF.

The J gene is TRBJ2-1, the V gene TRBV15; the D gene is possibly TRBD2 (6 bases). V was clipped by 3 bases and J by 7 bases, with 7 bases between them. CDR1 and CDR2 from the germline V gene are LNHNV and YYDKDF (reference sequence). The CDR3 is made up of 12 amino acids. CDR3 DNA sequence: TGTGCCACCAGCAGGAGCGGGAATGAGCAGTTCTTC. As protein: CATSRSGNEQFF.

V and J are TRBV4-1 and TRBJ1-5; 11 nucleotides line up with TRBD1. V lost 3 bases and J lost 4; bases outside the gene matches: 2. Per the germline V gene, CDR1 is MGHRA and CDR2 is YSYEKL. This CDR3 comprises 15 residues. The CDR3 sequence: CASSQDRGRNQPQHF. Written as DNA, the CDR3 is TGCGCCAGCAGCCAGGACAGGGGGCGGAATCAGCCCCAGCATTTT.

This chain uses TRBV5-1 with TRBJ1-4; possible D gene TRBD1, 5 bases. V was shortened by 4 bases and J by 2 bases, with 12 bases between the two germline ends. The CDR3 spans 15 residues. The germline V gene encodes CDR1 SGHRS and CDR2 YFSETQ. The CDR3 spells CASSLGTTTNEKLFF. For the CDR3, the DNA is TGCGCCAGCAGCCTGGGGACTACGACTAATGAAAAACTGTTTTTT.

This clone has a handful of counts. The chain combines TRBV7-9 with TRBJ1-2; TRBD1 matches at 8 bases. The trim removed 1 base at V and 6 bases at J, leaving 7 bases unmatched. This CDR3 contains 15 residues. CDR1 and CDR2 (germline): SEHNR, FQNEAQ (reference sequence). The CDR3 loop is CASSLDRGSVNGYTF. The CDR3 coding sequence is TGTGCCAGCAGCTTAGACAGGGGGAGTGTTAATGGCTACACCTTC.

CDR3 coding DNA: TGTGCCAGCAGTGGGCAGGGGACAGGGGTTGGCAATCAGCCCCAGCATTTT. Its protein product is CASSGQGTGVGNQPQHF. This chain links TRBV6-2 or TRBV6-3 with TRBJ1-5; 10 nucleotides align to TRBD1. V lost 5 bases, J lost 2 bases, and 9 bases stayed unmatched. The germline V gene has CDR1 MNHEY and CDR2 SVGEGT. The CDR3 extends over 17 amino acids.

The genes are TRBV28 and TRBJ2-2, with D tentatively TRBD1 (8 bases). In germline, CDR1 is MDHEN, CDR2 SYDVKM. V dropped 11 bases and J dropped 5 bases, with 15 bases sitting between them. The CDR3 covers 13 residues. Here the CDR3 DNA reads TGTGCCTTCAGGGGGCGGGAGACCGGGGAGCTGTTTTTT. Protein: CAFRGRETGELFF.

The chain combines TRBV7-9 with TRBJ2-7; 7 bases map to TRBD1. The CDR3 contains 14 residues. V shed 10 bases, J shed 5 bases, and the junction held 14 bases outside the gene matches. Germline assignment: CDR1 SEHNR and CDR2 FQNEAQ (reference sequence). The CDR3 loop reads CATLSDRAVDEQYF. CDR3 nucleotides: TGTGCCACCCTCTCAGACAGGGCGGTGGACGAGCAGTACTTC.